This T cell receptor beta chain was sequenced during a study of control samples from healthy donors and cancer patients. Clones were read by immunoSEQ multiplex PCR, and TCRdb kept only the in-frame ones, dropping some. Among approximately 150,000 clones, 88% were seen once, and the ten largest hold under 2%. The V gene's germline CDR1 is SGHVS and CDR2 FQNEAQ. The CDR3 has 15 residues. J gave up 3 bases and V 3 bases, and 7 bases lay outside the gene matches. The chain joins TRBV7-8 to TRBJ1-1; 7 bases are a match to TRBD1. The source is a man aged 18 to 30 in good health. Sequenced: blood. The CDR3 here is CASSLQGGTYTEAFF. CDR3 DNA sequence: TGTGCCAGCAGCTTGCAGGGGGGGACTTACACTGAAGCTTTCTTT.